A single sample is the source of the 17 T cell receptor beta chains below, sequenced in a study of blood T cell repertoires in COVID-19. Only in-frame clones appear in the TCRdb table, and some are missing; sequencing was by immunoSEQ multiplex PCR. The table includes hundreds of thousands of clones, about 92% detected once. Material: PBMCs or T cells enriched from blood (not recorded which). Receptors originate from a man aged 55 to 70 who had recovered from COVID-19.

The chain is built from TRBV5-1 and TRBJ2-5; TRBD1 agrees at 9 bases. Germline V lookup: CDR1 SGHRS, CDR2 YFSETQ. The CDR3 spans 14 residues. V trimming: 6 bases; J trimming: 3 bases; junction bases outside the gene matches: 6. The CDR3 is CASMIRDREETQYF. For the CDR3, the DNA is TGCGCCAGCATGATCCGGGACAGGGAAGAGACCCAGTACTTC.

This rearrangement joins TRBV6-6 to TRBJ1-1; D is undetermined. This CDR3 contains 14 residues. Germline-derived CDR1 and CDR2 are MNHNY and SVGAGI (reference sequence). V lost 2 bases and J 4 bases, leaving 11 bases between the germline ends. CDR3 DNA: TGTGCCAGCAGTTACGAGGCGGACTTCACTGAAGCTTTCTTT. Protein: CASSYEADFTEAFF.

The CDR3 nucleotides are TGTGCCAGCAGCTTGGCCACTGGTTCACCCCTCCACTTT. Translation gives CASSLATGSPLHF. The chain is built from TRBV5-6 and TRBJ1-6, with unresolved D. Germline V gene lookup returns CDR1 SGHDT and CDR2 YYEEEE. Trimming stripped 0 bases from V and 9 bases from J, with 7 bases between. This CDR3 region has 13 residues.

This clone was detected only once. The J gene is TRBJ2-7, the V gene TRBV9; maybe TRBD2 (7 bases). The ends were cut back, 0 bases at V and 1 base at J, with 14 bases in the middle. Germline-derived CDR1 and CDR2 are SGDLS and YYNGEE. The CDR3 covers 16 residues. The CDR3, as DNA: TGTGCCAGCAGCGTAGGGATCGGGGGGCAATCCTACGAGCAGTACTTC. Translation gives CASSVGIGGQSYEQYF.

The chain carries TRBV2 and TRBJ1-4, with 9 bases matching TRBD1. V dropped 6 bases and J dropped 10; count of bases not matched to a gene: 9. The germline CDR1 and CDR2 sequences are SNHLY and FYNNEI. CDR3 length: 14 amino acids. Here the CDR3 reads CASRGQGGFGKLFF. The CDR3 DNA reads as TGTGCCAGCAGGGGACAGGGTGGATTCGGAAAACTGTTTTTT.

A single count supports this clone. The V and J genes are TRBV29-1 and TRBJ1-1; tentatively, D is TRBD1 (5 bases). Looked up from germline, CDR1 is SQVTM and CDR2 is ANQGSEA. The CDR3 sequence is 14 residues long. V gave up 4 bases and J gave up 0 bases, with 12 bases separating them. The CDR3 loop reads CSVAQGAVNTEAFF. The CDR3 nucleotides read TGCAGCGTTGCCCAGGGCGCCGTGAACACTGAAGCTTTCTTT.

The chain carries TRBV9 and TRBJ2-7; 8 nucleotides align to TRBD1. The CDR3 loop spans 15 amino acids. Germline loops: CDR1 SGDLS, CDR2 YYNGEE. Germline trimming cut 0 bases from V and 6 bases from J; bases unmatched to any gene: 8. CDR3 in DNA: TGTGCCAGCAGCGTAGTTGGGACAGGTCTTGCCGAGCAGTACTTC. Its protein is CASSVVGTGLAEQYF.

The chain employs TRBV6-6 and TRBJ2-7, with 9 positions matching TRBD1. The CDR3 consists of 15 residues. CDR1 and CDR2 (germline): MNHNY, SVGAGI (reference sequence). V trimming: 5 bases; J trimming: 3 bases; junction bases outside the gene matches: 8. The CDR3 DNA is TGTGCCAGCAGTAACAGGGGGCTCCAGGGCTACGAGCAGTACTTC. Translated: CASSNRGLQGYEQYF.

V usage is TRBV7-9 and J usage is TRBJ1-1; TRBD1 is a possible D gene (6 bases). The CDR3 has 13 residues. V lost 2 bases, J lost 4 bases, and 8 bases lay in between. Germline-derived CDR1 and CDR2 are SEHNR and FQNEAQ (reference sequence). The CDR3 here is CASSLKQGTEAFF. Written as DNA, the CDR3 is TGTGCCAGCAGCTTAAAACAGGGCACTGAAGCTTTCTTT.

This clone was recorded once. The rearrangement links TRBV10-2 to TRBJ2-1, with 7 bases lining up with TRBD2. The CDR3 loop spans 14 amino acids. Looked up from germline, CDR1 is WSHSY and CDR2 is SAAADI. J was trimmed by 4 bases and V by 4 bases; bases with no gene match: 4. In nucleotides, the CDR3 is TGCGCCAGCAGTGGCCTAGCGGCGTACAATGAGCAGTTCTTC. Translation: CASSGLAAYNEQFF.

The V and J genes are TRBV5-1 and TRBJ1-2; D is unclear. Per the germline V gene, CDR1 is SGHRS and CDR2 is YFSETQ. V gave up 2 bases and J gave up 4 bases, with 9 bases separating them. The CDR3 sequence is 13 residues long. CDR3 bases: TGCGCCAGCAGCTTTGGAGATGGCTATGGCTACACCTTC. This gives the protein CASSFGDGYGYTF.

The V call is TRBV3-1 (or the pseudogene TRBV3-2), the J call TRBJ2-4, with a possible D match to TRBD1 (5 bases). The CDR3 loop spans 14 amino acids. Trimming took 4 bases from V and 6 from J, leaving 13 bases between them. Germline V CDR1 and CDR2: LGHDT, YNNKEL (reference sequence). The CDR3: CASSPIGARNIQYF. DNA of the CDR3: TGTGCCAGCAGCCCTATTGGGGCGCGAAACATTCAGTACTTC.

The rearrangement links TRBV5-4 to TRBJ2-3; 10 positions agree with TRBD2. Trimming cost V 0 bases and J 4 bases; bases outside gene matches: 5. Per the germline V gene, CDR1 is SGHNT and CDR2 is YYREEE (reference sequence). The CDR3 runs 16 residues. CDR3 amino acids: CASSLEASGRADTQYF. CDR3 DNA: TGTGCCAGCAGCTTGGAGGCTAGCGGGAGAGCAGATACGCAGTATTTT. Drawing the rest from reference TRBV5-4 and TRBJ2-3, the complete variable domain is ETGVTQSPTHLIKTRGQQVTLRCSSQSGHNTVSWYQQALGQGPQFIFQYYREEENGRGNFPPRFSGLQFPNYSSELNVNALELDDSALYLCASSLEASGRADTQYFGPGTRLTVL.

This clone was seen a few times. The J gene is TRBJ1-6, the V gene TRBV30; D unresolved. Germline V CDR1 and CDR2: GTSNPN, SVGIG (reference sequence). V dropped 3 bases and J dropped 9 bases, with 18 bases sitting between them. The CDR3 length is 15 residues. The DNA of the CDR3 is TGTGCCTGGAGACTAAACGGCCCCGGCGGTTCACCCCTCCACTTT. Protein product: CAWRLNGPGGSPLHF. Full variable domain (remainder filled in from reference TRBV30 and TRBJ1-6): SQTIHQWPATLVQPVGSPLSLECTVEGTSNPNLYWYRQAAGRGLQLLFYSVGIGQISSEVPQNLSASRPQDRQFILSSKKLLLSDSGFYLCAWRLNGPGGSPLHFGNGTRLTVT.

The rearrangement links TRBV9 to TRBJ1-2, with D possibly TRBD1 on 6 matching bases. Germline V gene sequence: CDR1 SGDLS, CDR2 YYNGEE. The CDR3 covers 18 residues. The V gene lost 4 bases and the J gene lost 5 bases, with 27 bases spanning the gap. In nucleotides, the CDR3 is TGTGCCAGCAGCCCACGGGGAAATCCAGGGGCGCCGGGATATGGCTACACCTTC. It translates to CASSPRGNPGAPGYGYTF.

V is TRBV19 and J is TRBJ1-6; TRBD1 is a possible D gene (5 bases). The CDR3 runs 18 residues. CDR1 LNHDA and CDR2 SQIVND come from the germline V gene (reference sequence). Trimming shortened V by 4 bases and J by 0 bases, and 16 bases separated the two germline ends. CDR3 DNA sequence: TGTGCCAGTAGTAGCCGACAGCCTTTGAGCTCCTATAATTCACCCCTCCACTTT. Encoded protein: CASSSRQPLSSYNSPLHF.

The chain recombines TRBV30 with TRBJ1-4; D possibly corresponds to TRBD1 (5 bases). This CDR3 has 18 residues. Trimming took 3 bases from V and 8 from J, leaving 28 bases between them. CDR1 and CDR2 from the germline V gene are GTSNPN and SVGIG (reference sequence). The CDR3 here is CAWRSRWVDKPLGEKLFF. The DNA for the CDR3 is TGTGCCTGGAGGTCTCGCTGGGTGGACAAGCCCTTAGGGGAAAAACTGTTTTTT.